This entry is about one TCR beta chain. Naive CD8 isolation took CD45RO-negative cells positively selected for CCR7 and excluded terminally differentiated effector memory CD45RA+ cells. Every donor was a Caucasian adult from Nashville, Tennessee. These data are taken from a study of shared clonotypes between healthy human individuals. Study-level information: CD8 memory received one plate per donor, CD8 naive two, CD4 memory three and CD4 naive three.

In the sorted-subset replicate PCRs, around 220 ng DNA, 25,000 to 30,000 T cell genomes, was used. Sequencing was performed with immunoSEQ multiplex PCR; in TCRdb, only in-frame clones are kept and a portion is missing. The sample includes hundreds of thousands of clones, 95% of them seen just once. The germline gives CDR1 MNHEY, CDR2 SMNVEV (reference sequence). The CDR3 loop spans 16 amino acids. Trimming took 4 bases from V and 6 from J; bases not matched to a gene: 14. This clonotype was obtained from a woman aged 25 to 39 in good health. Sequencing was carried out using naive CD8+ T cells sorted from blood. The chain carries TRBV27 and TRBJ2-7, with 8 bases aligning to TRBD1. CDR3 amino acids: CASSSVRTGLVFEQYF. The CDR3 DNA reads TGTGCCAGCAGTTCCGTGAGGACAGGGTTAGTTTTCGAGCAGTACTTC.